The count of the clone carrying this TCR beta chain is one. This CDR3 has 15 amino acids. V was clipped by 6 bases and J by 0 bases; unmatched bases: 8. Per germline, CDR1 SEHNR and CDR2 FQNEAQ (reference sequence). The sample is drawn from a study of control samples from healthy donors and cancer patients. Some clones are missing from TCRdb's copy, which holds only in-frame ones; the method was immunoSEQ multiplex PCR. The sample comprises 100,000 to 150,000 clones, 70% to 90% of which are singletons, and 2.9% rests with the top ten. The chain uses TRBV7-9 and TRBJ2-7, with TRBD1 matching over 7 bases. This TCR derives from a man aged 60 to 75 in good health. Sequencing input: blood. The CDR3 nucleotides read TGTGCCAGCAGTCGAGGACAGGAATCCTCCTACGAGCAGTACTTC. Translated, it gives CASSRGQESSYEQYF.